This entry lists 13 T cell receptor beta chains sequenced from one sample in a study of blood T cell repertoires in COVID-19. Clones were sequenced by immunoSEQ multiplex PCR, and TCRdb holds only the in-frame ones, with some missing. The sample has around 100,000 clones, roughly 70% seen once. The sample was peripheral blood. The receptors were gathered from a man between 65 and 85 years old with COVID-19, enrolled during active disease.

The CDR3 spells CASSHRWQGRSYNEQFF. CDR3 nucleotides: TGTGCCAGCAGCCATCGGTGGCAGGGGAGATCCTACAATGAGCAGTTCTTC. The rearrangement joins TRBV3-1 (or the pseudogene TRBV3-2) to TRBJ2-1, with D maybe TRBD1 (6 bases). V lost 3 bases and J lost 1, with 16 bases in between. There are 17 residues in the CDR3. CDR1 is LGHDT and CDR2 is YNNKEL in the germline V gene (reference sequence).

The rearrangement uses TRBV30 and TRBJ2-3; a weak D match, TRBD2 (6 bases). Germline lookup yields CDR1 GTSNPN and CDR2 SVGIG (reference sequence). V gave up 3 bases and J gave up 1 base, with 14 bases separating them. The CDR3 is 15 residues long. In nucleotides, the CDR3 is TGTGCCTGGAGAGGAAAGGGACTCGGCACAGATACGCAGTATTTT. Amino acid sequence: CAWRGKGLGTDTQYF. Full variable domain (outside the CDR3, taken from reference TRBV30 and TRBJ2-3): SQTIHQWPATLVQPVGSPLSLECTVEGTSNPNLYWYRQAAGRGLQLLFYSVGIGQISSEVPQNLSASRPQDRQFILSSKKLLLSDSGFYLCAWRGKGLGTDTQYFGPGTRLTVL.

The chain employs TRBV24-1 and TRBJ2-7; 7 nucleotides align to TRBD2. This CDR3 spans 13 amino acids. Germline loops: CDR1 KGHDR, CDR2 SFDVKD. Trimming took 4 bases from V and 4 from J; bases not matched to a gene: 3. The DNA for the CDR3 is TGTGCCACCAGTGACCCGGGAGGTTACGAGCAGTACTTC. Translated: CATSDPGGYEQYF.

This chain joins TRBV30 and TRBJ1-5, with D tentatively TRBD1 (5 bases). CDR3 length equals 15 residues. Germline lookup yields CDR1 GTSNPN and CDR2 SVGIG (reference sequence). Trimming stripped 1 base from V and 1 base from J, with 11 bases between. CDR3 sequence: CAWSGGGGSNQPQHF. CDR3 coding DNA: TGTGCCTGGAGTGGGGGGGGAGGGAGCAATCAGCCCCAGCATTTT.

The CDR3 nucleotides read TGTGCCAGTAGTACACTTCAAGAATTAAGCACAGATACGCAGTATTTT. It specifies CASSTLQELSTDTQYF. V gene TRBV19 combines with J gene TRBJ2-3; no clear D gene. V was trimmed by 4 bases and J by 0 bases, leaving 14 bases between them. CDR1 and CDR2 (germline): LNHDA, SQIVND (reference sequence). The CDR3 totals 16 residues.

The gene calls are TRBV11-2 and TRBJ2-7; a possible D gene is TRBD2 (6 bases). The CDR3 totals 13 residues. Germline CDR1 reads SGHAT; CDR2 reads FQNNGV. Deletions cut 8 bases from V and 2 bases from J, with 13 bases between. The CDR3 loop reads CASGSGPAYEQYF. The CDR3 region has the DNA TGTGCCAGCGGAAGCGGGCCCGCCTACGAGCAGTACTTC.

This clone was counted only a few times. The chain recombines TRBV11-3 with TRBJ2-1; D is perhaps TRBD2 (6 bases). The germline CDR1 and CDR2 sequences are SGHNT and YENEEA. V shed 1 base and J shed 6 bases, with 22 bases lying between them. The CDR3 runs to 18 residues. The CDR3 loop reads CASSLGWEKETEGNEQFF. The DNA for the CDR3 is TGTGCCAGCAGCTTAGGGTGGGAGAAGGAAACGGAGGGCAATGAGCAGTTCTTC.

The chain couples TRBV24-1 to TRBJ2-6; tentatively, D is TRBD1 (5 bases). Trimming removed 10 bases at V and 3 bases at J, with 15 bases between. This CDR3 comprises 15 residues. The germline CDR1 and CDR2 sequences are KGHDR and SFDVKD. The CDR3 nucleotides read TGTGCCACGTCGGATTGGGGCGATGGGGCCAACGTCCTGACTTTC. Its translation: CATSDWGDGANVLTF.

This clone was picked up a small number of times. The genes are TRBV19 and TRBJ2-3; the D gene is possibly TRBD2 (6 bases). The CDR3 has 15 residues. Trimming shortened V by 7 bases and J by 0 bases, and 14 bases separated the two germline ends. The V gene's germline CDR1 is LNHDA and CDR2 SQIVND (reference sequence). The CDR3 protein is CASNPAGLSTDTQYF. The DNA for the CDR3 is TGTGCCAGTAACCCGGCGGGACTTAGCACAGATACGCAGTATTTT.

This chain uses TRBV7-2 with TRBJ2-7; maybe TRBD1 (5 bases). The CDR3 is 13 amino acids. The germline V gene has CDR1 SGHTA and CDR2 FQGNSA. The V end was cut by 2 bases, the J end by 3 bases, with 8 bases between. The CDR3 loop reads CASSLKDSYEQYF. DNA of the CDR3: TGTGCCAGCAGCTTAAAAGACAGCTACGAGCAGTACTTC.

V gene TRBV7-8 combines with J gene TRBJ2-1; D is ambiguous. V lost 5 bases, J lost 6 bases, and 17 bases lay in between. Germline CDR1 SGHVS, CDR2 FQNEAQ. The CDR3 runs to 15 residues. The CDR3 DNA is TGTGCCAGCAGCCCTCCGATCCGACTGGGCAATGAGCAGTTCTTC. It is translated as CASSPPIRLGNEQFF.

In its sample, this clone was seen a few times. The CDR3 region has the DNA TGTGCCAGCATACGGGCGGGACCTTACAATGAGCAGTTCTTC. Translated, it gives CASIRAGPYNEQFF. The chain is built from TRBV28 and TRBJ2-1; D perhaps matches TRBD2 (6 bases). V was shortened by 7 bases and J by 4 bases, with 14 bases between the two germline ends. Per the germline V gene, CDR1 is MDHEN and CDR2 is SYDVKM. The CDR3 has 14 residues.

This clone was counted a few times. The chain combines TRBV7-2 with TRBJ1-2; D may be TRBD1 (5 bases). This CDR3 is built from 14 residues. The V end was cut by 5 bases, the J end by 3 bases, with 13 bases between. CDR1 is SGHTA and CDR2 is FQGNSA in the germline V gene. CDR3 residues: CASSILWGDYGYTF. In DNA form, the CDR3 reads TGTGCCAGCAGCATCCTTTGGGGGGACTATGGCTACACCTTC. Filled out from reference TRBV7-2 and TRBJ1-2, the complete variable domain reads GAGVSQSPSNKVTEKGKDVELRCDPISGHTALYWYRQSLGQGLEFLIYFQGNSAPDKSGLPSDRFSAERTGGSVSTLTIQRTQQEDSAVYLCASSILWGDYGYTFGSGTRLTVV.